This T cell receptor (beta chain) was identified during a study of cytomegalovirus exposure and HLA in healthy donors. Points on this clone: What it binds is unknown.

Study results and limitations: The likely origin of a cluster of highly shared sequence variants was a sequencing artifact. Most observed TCR sequences were rare, whereas some public TCRs were detected in many donors. 150 to 200 TCR beta chains were listed as cytomegalovirus-associated. Excluded were some V segments that proved indistinguishable, including TRBV6-2 and TRBV6-3.

The PCR ran on 60 Vbeta and 13 Jbeta primers. Generated by immunoSEQ multiplex PCR, the TCRdb table keeps only in-frame clones and is missing some. The sample carries about 110,000 clones, about 73% recorded once. Germline V gene data show CDR1 as SGHVS and CDR2 as FQNEAQ. Trimming removed 2 bases from V and 1 base from J, with 8 bases in between. The CDR3 is made up of 14 amino acids. This clonotype was sampled from a woman in her 30s in good health and CMV-seronegative. Source material: PBMCs. This chain links TRBV7-8 with TRBJ1-1; D is undetermined. The chain's CDR3 is CASSLTEQNTEAFF. In DNA form, the CDR3 reads TGTGCCAGCAGCTTAACGGAGCAGAACACTGAAGCTTTCTTT.